A single sample gave rise to the 7 T cell receptor beta chains below, sequenced in a study of Ad26.COV2.S vaccination and SARS-CoV-2 variants. Treatment of the sample: some 19 received Ad26.COV2.S at low or high dose, single or two shots; several received placebo; per-sample allocation not given. The samples date from day 63 after the first vaccine or placebo injection. Produced via immunoSEQ multiplex PCR; TCRdb's table is partial and in-frame only. Of 300,000 to 400,000 clones listed, approximately 90% were seen once; the top ten hold about 4.6%. The specimen comprised peripheral blood, sampled in a trial of Ad26.COV2.S vaccine versus placebo. The receptor source for this set is a person between 18 and 65 years old who received the Ad26.COV2.S COVID-19 vaccine or a placebo.

The chain recombines TRBV25-1 with TRBJ2-7; TRBD2 agrees at 10 bases. Germline values: CDR1 MGHDK, CDR2 SYGVNS. The CDR3 sequence is 15 residues long. V was pared by 2 bases and J by 2 bases, with 3 bases of the junction left unmatched. The CDR3 here is CASSEKAGGPYEQYF. The CDR3 DNA is TGTGCCAGCAGTGAAAAAGCGGGAGGGCCCTACGAGCAGTACTTC.

This clone was picked up a small number of times. This CDR3 is also generated by other DNA sequences in the sample. V usage is TRBV29-1 and J usage is TRBJ2-7, with TRBD1 matching 11 bases. Germline values: CDR1 SQVTM, CDR2 ANQGSEA. The CDR3 has 13 amino acids. V lost 4 bases to trimming and J lost 6 bases; unmatched junction nucleotides: 5. The chain's CDR3 is CSVVGQGAGEQYF. CDR3 in DNA: TGCAGCGTTGTAGGACAGGGGGCGGGCGAGCAGTACTTC.

V usage is TRBV2 and J usage is TRBJ1-5, with 7 bases that match TRBD1. This CDR3 is built from 15 residues. V was pared by 6 bases and J by 4 bases, with 9 bases of the junction left unmatched. Per germline, CDR1 SNHLY and CDR2 FYNNEI. CDR3 residues: CASRFPGQENQPQHF. In DNA, the CDR3 is TGTGCCAGCAGGTTTCCAGGACAGGAGAATCAGCCCCAGCATTTT. The variable domain in full, completed from reference TRBV2 and TRBJ1-5, reads EPEVTQTPSHQVTQMGQEVILRCVPISNHLYFYWYRQILGQKVEFLVSFYNNEISEKSEIFDDQFSVERPDGSNFTLKIRSTKLEDSAMYFCASRFPGQENQPQHFGDGTRLSIL.

The rearrangement links TRBV6-4 to TRBJ1-4; D not resolved. The germline gives CDR1 MRHNA, CDR2 SNTAGT. CDR3 size: 15 residues. V lost 4 bases, J lost 8 bases, and 17 bases lay in between. The chain's CDR3 is CASSVNLRLWEKLFF. CDR3 DNA: TGTGCCAGCAGTGTTAATCTCAGGTTATGGGAAAAACTGTTTTTT.

The gene calls are TRBV19 and TRBJ2-7; D may be TRBD2 (6 bases). The CDR3 contains 14 residues. Deletions cut 6 bases from V and 0 bases from J, with 12 bases between. Germline CDR1 reads LNHDA; CDR2 reads SQIVND (reference sequence). The CDR3 coding sequence is TGTGCCAGTAGCCCGGGACTCGGCTCCTACGAGCAGTACTTC. Protein sequence: CASSPGLGSYEQYF.

V is TRBV6-5 and J is TRBJ1-1, with a possible D match to TRBD1 (5 bases). Trimming removed 7 bases from V and 10 bases from J, with 22 bases in between. Looked up from germline, CDR1 is MNHEY and CDR2 is SVGAGI. CDR3 length: 14 amino acids. The CDR3 DNA is TGTGCCAGCACCGGGGGGGGGACTGCGGTTCTAGCTTTCTTT. Protein product: CASTGGGTAVLAFF.

The rearrangement uses TRBV29-1 and TRBJ2-5; D possibly corresponds to TRBD2 (5 bases). Germline V gene lookup returns CDR1 SQVTM and CDR2 ANQGSEA. The CDR3 has 12 amino acids. CDR3 coding DNA: TGCAGTGTTCGTGGGAGTGAAGAGACCCAGTACTTC. Its translation: CSVRGSEETQYF.